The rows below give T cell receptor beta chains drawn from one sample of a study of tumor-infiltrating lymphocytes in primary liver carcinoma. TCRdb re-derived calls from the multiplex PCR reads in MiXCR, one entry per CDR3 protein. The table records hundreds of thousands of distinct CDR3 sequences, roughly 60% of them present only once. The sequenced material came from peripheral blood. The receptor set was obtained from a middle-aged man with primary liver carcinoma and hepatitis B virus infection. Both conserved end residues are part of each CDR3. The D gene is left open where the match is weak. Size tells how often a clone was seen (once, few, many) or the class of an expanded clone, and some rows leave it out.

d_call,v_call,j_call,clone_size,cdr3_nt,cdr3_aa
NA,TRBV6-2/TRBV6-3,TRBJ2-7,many,TGTGCCAGCAGCCCCGCGGTCCCGTCCTACGAGCAGTACTTC,CASSPAVPSYEQYF
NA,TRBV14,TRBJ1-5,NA,TGTGCCAGCAGCCAAGATGGGCGGGCTCATCAGCCCCAGCATTTT,CASSQDGRAHQPQHF
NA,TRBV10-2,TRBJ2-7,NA,TGCGCCAGCAGCCACCTGGGAGGCCTCGTTCCGTACAAGCAGTACTTC,CASSHLGGLVPYKQYF
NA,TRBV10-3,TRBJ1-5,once,TGTGCCATCAGCGCCAGCTCCGGGACATTGTGCAATCAGCCCCAGCATTTT,CAISASSGTLCNQPQHF
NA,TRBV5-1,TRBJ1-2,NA,TGCGCCAGCAGCTTGGTGGCCGGGCCTGAAGCAGTCTACACCTTC,CASSLVAGPEAVYTF
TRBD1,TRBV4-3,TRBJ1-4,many,TGCGCCAGCAGCCAAGAGGGAACAGGGGGGAATGAAAAACTGTTTTTT,CASSQEGTGGNEKLFF
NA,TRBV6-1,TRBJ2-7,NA,TGTGCCAGCGGTGAAGCGCGGGAGCAGTACTTC,CASGEAREQYF
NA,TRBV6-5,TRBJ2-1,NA,TGTGCCAGCAGTTACTCGAGCCGACGAGACAATGAGCAGTTCTTC,CASSYSSRRDNEQFF
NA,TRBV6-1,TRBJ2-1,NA,TGTGCCAGCAGCGAATCTAGCGTGAGCTACAATGAGCAGTTCTTC,CASSESSVSYNEQFF
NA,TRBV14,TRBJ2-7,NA,TGTGCCAGCAGCCAAGTTCAGGGGCCCTACGAGCAGTACTTC,CASSQVQGPYEQYF
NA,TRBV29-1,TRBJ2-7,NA,TGCAGCGTTGAAGGGATAGGTTCCTACAAGCAGTACTTC,CSVEGIGSYKQYF
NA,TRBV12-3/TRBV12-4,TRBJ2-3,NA,TGTGCCAGCAGTTTCGCCCAGAACACAGACACGCACTATTTT,CASSFAQNTDTHYF
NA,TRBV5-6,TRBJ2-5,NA,TGTGCCAGCAGCCCGGGACATGGGCTGAAGACTCAGTACTTC,CASSPGHGLKTQYF
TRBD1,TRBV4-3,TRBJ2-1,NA,TGCGCCAACAGCCACCCTCGATTTGACAGGGGGCCCAATGAGCAGTTCTTC,CANSHPRFDRGPNEQFF
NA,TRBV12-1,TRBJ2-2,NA,TGTGTCAGCAGCTTTATCCTAGCGGGAGGAACCGGGGAGCTGTTTTTT,CVSSFILAGGTGELFF
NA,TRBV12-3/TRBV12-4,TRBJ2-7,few,TGTGCCAGCAGTTATCATCAATACGAGCAGTACTTC,CASSYHQYEQYF
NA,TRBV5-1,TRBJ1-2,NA,TGCGCCAGCAGCTTGTTCGAACTTAACTATGGCTACACCTTC,CASSLFELNYGYTF
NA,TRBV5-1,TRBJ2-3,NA,TGCGCCAGCAGCTTGGGGACAACAGCAGATACGCAGTATTTT,CASSLGTTADTQYF
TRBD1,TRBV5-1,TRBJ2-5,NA,TGCGCCAGCAGCAACCCGGGACAGGGTGTAGAGACCCAGTACTTC,CASSNPGQGVETQYF
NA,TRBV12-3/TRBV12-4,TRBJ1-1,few,TGTGCCAGTATCCTACAAGGGGACACTGAAGCTTTCTTT,CASILQGDTEAFF
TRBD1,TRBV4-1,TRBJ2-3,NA,TGTGCCAACAGCCAAGTCACAGGGGGCTCGCGGTATTTT,CANSQVTGGSRYF
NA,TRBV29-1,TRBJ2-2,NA,TGCAGCATAGGCTGTAACACCGGGGAGCTGTTTTTT,CSIGCNTGELFF
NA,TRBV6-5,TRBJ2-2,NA,TGTGCCAGCAATCCTATCGGGAGCTTAATAGGGGAGCTGTTTTTT,CASNPIGSLIGELFF
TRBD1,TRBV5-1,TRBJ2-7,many,TGTGCCAGCAGCTTAGGGCAGGGGGCCTACGAGCAGTACTTC,CASSLGQGAYEQYF
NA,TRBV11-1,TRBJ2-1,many,TGTGCCAGCAGTCCGGGAGAAAACACTTTTAACAATGAGCAGTTCTTC,CASSPGENTFNNEQFF
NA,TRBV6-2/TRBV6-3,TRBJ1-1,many,TGTGCCAGCAGTTCGGCAGGGCCGGCTTTCTTT,CASSSAGPAFF
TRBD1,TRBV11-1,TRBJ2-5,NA,TGTGCCAGCAGCACTTACCCGGGACAGGCTGGGGAGACCCAGTACTTC,CASSTYPGQAGETQYF
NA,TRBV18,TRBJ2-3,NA,TGTGCCAGCTCACCGGGGGGAAGCGGCGATACGCAGTATTTT,CASSPGGSGDTQYF
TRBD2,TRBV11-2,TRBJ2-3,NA,TGTGCTAGCACCTTAGGGCGACTAGCGGGAGATACGCAGTATTTT,CASTLGRLAGDTQYF
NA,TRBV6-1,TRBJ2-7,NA,TGTGCCAGCACCCGGACTGGCTCCTACGTGCAGTACTTC,CASTRTGSYVQYF
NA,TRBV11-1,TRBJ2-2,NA,TGTGCCAGCAGCTCCACCTGGGGACTGAAAACCGGGGAGCTGTTTTTT,CASSSTWGLKTGELFF
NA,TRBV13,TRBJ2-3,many,TGTGCCAGCAGCTTCCAGGGTTCAGATACGCAGTATTTT,CASSFQGSDTQYF
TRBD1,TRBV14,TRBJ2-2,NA,TGTGCCAGCAGCCCCACAGGGGGCATAACCGGGGAGCTGTTGTTT,CASSPTGGITGELLF
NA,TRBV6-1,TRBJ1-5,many,TGTGCCAGCAACCGCGGGGTCCCCCGTGATCAGCCCCAGCATTTT,CASNRGVPRDQPQHF
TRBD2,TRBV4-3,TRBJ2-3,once,TGCGCCACCAGCCCCTACGGGGGAGGGGAGCAACATACGCAGTATTTT,CATSPYGGGEQHTQYF
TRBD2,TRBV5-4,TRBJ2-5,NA,TGTGCCGGCAGCTTCTGGCAGCGGGAGCTAGAGACCCAGTACTTC,CAGSFWQRELETQYF
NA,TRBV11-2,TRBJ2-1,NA,TGTGCCAGCAGCTTAAATTGGGGTGGCGAGGGTGGGGCCTACAATGAGCAGTTCTTC,CASSLNWGGEGGAYNEQFF
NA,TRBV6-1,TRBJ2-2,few,TGTGCCAGCAGTGACCTCCAGGGTGAGGGTCCGAACACCGGGGAGCTGTTTTTT,CASSDLQGEGPNTGELFF